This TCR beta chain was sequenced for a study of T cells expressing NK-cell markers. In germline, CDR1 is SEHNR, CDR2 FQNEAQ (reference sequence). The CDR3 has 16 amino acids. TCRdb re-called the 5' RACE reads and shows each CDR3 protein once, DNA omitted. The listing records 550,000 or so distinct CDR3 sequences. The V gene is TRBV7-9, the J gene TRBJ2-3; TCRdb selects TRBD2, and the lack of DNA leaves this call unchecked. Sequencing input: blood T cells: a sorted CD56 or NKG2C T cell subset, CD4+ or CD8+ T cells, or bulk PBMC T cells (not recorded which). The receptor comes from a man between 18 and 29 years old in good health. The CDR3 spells CASSLRLAGVRDTQYF.